A single sample gave rise to the 26 T cell receptor beta chains below, sequenced in a study of blood T cell repertoires in COVID-19. Assay used: immunoSEQ multiplex PCR; TCRdb lists only in-frame clones, some missing. The sample lists under 300,000 clones, around 89% occurring once. Sequencing input: peripheral blood. The receptors here all came from a woman aged 60 to 75 with COVID-19, enrolled during active disease.

The chain employs TRBV5-4 and TRBJ1-1; no definite D call. Trimming cost V 2 bases and J 1 base, with 9 bases left between them. Germline CDR1 SGHNT, CDR2 YYREEE (reference sequence). This CDR3 has 14 residues. CDR3 nucleotides: TGTGCCAGCAGCTTCGACGGGGAGAACACTGAAGCTTTCTTT. Protein sequence: CASSFDGENTEAFF.

The chain links TRBV9 to TRBJ2-1; D perhaps matches TRBD2 (6 bases). Germline V gives CDR1 SGDLS, CDR2 YYNGEE. This CDR3 is 16 amino acids long. V gave up 0 bases and J gave up 5 bases, with 15 bases separating them. CDR3 DNA: TGTGCCAGCAGCGTAGGGCGGGAACCCCAAAACAATGAGCAGTTCTTC. This translates into CASSVGREPQNNEQFF.

The rearrangement uses TRBV29-1 and TRBJ2-7, with D possibly matching TRBD1 (6 bases). The CDR3 sequence is 13 residues long. V was cut by 4 bases and J by 6 bases, with 16 bases left in between. Germline V gene data show CDR1 as SQVTM and CDR2 as ANQGSEA. The CDR3 reads CSVVAQGNSEQYF. The CDR3 DNA reads as TGCAGCGTTGTAGCACAGGGAAACTCCGAGCAGTACTTC.

V usage is TRBV27 and J usage is TRBJ1-2, with D unresolved. Between the trimmed V and J ends, which lost 5 bases and 5 bases, there was a span of 9 bases. Germline-derived CDR1 and CDR2 are MNHEY and SMNVEV (reference sequence). This CDR3 is 12 amino acids long. CDR3 loop: CASSPRGYGYTF. The CDR3 bases are TGTGCCAGCAGTCCACGGGGATATGGCTACACCTTC.

This sequence joins TRBV7-2 and TRBJ2-3; TRBD2 matches 13 bases. The V and J ends lost 2 bases and 1 base, in that order; junction bases with no gene match: 6. Germline V gene lookup returns CDR1 SGHTA and CDR2 FQGNSA. This CDR3 region has 18 residues. CDR3 in DNA: TGTGCCAGCAGCTTAACGTGGACTAGCGGGGGCCGCACAGATACGCAGTATTTT. Translating it yields CASSLTWTSGGRTDTQYF.

This clone was observed a single time. For the CDR3, the DNA is TGTGCCAGCAGCTTAACCACCGGGACTAGCGGGATTGAGCAGTTCTTC. Encoded protein: CASSLTTGTSGIEQFF. V is TRBV11-2 and J is TRBJ2-1; TRBD2 matches 13 bases. V lost 2 bases, J lost 9 bases, and 7 bases stayed unmatched. There are 16 residues in the CDR3. From germline, CDR1 is SGHAT and CDR2 FQNNGV.

This chain joins TRBV5-6 and TRBJ2-3; 8 positions agree with TRBD1. Germline lookup yields CDR1 SGHDT and CDR2 YYEEEE. V lost 3 bases, J lost 3 bases, and 6 bases stayed unmatched. The CDR3 is 15 amino acids. The CDR3 spells CASSSTGGRTDTQYF. The CDR3 region has the DNA TGTGCCAGCAGCTCTACAGGGGGGCGGACAGATACGCAGTATTTT. Full variable domain (outside the CDR3, taken from reference TRBV5-6 and TRBJ2-3): DAGVTQSPTHLIKTRGQQVTLRCSPKSGHDTVSWYQQALGQGPQFIFQYYEEEERQRGNFPDRFSGHQFPNYSSELNVNALLLGDSALYLCASSSTGGRTDTQYFGPGTRLTVL.

V usage is TRBV2 and J usage is TRBJ2-3, with a weak D call TRBD2 (7 bases). Trimming removed 10 bases at V and 4 bases at J, with 18 bases between. CDR3 length: 14 residues. CDR1 and CDR2 (germline): SNHLY, FYNNEI. This CDR3 is CATNREGAADTQYF. DNA of the CDR3: TGTGCCACCAACAGGGAGGGTGCGGCAGATACGCAGTATTTT.

The chain links TRBV6-6 to TRBJ1-2, with TRBD1 identical over 7 bases. The J segment lost 2 bases and the V segment lost 5 bases, leaving 2 bases of the junction unmatched. This CDR3 region has 13 residues. Germline V gene sequence: CDR1 MNHNY, CDR2 SVGAGI (reference sequence). The CDR3 sequence: CASSQQGNYGYTF. CDR3 DNA sequence: TGTGCCAGCAGTCAACAGGGGAACTATGGCTACACCTTC.

The genes are TRBV18 and TRBJ1-6, with D maybe TRBD1 (6 bases). Germline V gene sequence: CDR1 KGHSH, CDR2 LQKENI. The V end lost 4 bases, the J end lost 7 bases, and 14 bases lay between the germline ends. The CDR3 totals 15 residues. CDR3 sequence: CASSLTGTPNSPLHF. Written as DNA, the CDR3 is TGTGCCAGCTCACTAACCGGGACACCAAATTCACCCCTCCACTTT. Drawing the rest from reference TRBV18 and TRBJ1-6, the complete variable domain is NAGVMQNPRHLVRRRGQEARLRCSPMKGHSHVYWYRQLPEEGLKFMVYLQKENIIDESGMPKERFSAEFPKEGPSILRIQQVVRGDSAAYFCASSLTGTPNSPLHFGNGTRLTVT.

The J gene is TRBJ2-7, the V gene TRBV27; TRBD1 might be the D (6 bases). The length of the CDR3 is 14 residues. V lost 5 bases to trimming and J lost 3 bases, with 14 bases between them. In germline, CDR1 is MNHEY, CDR2 SMNVEV (reference sequence). In nucleotides, the CDR3 is TGTGCCAGCAGTCTAACAGGGTACGGCTACGAGCAGTACTTC. Translated, it gives CASSLTGYGYEQYF.

This rearrangement joins TRBV3-1 (or the pseudogene TRBV3-2) to TRBJ2-2; D gene ambiguous. The CDR3 totals 15 residues. V lost 0 bases to trimming and J lost 4 bases, with 9 bases between them. The germline gives CDR1 LGHDT, CDR2 YNNKEL (reference sequence). CDR3 DNA sequence: TGTGCCAGCAGCCAAGATTGGGCGTCCACCGGGGAGCTGTTTTTT. This sequence encodes CASSQDWASTGELFF.

The chain recombines TRBV6-2 or TRBV6-3 with TRBJ1-5; a possible D gene is TRBD1 (5 bases). Trimming stripped 2 bases from V and 14 bases from J, with 13 bases between. Germline V gene data show CDR1 as MNHEY and CDR2 as SVGEGT. This CDR3 is 12 amino acids long. The CDR3 loop is CASSYPGGVKHF. CDR3 DNA sequence: TGTGCCAGCAGTTACCCCGGGGGGGTCAAGCATTTT.

The chain is built from TRBV19 and TRBJ1-2; D gene unclear. Germline CDR1 reads LNHDA; CDR2 reads SQIVND (reference sequence). Trimming stripped 3 bases from V and 0 bases from J, with 5 bases between. This CDR3 is built from 13 residues. CDR3 bases: TGTGCCAGTAGTATCCCGGCTAACTATGGCTACACCTTC. It codes for CASSIPANYGYTF.

The J gene is TRBJ2-3, the V gene TRBV7-2, with D unclear. Per the germline V gene, CDR1 is SGHTA and CDR2 is FQGNSA. CDR3 length: 16 amino acids. Trimming shortened V by 3 bases and J by 4 bases, and 17 bases separated the two germline ends. The CDR3 nucleotides are TGTGCCAGCAGCTTTGGCTCCGCCAGACGGGCAGATACGCAGTATTTT. Protein sequence: CASSFGSARRADTQYF.

About this clone: Other DNA variants within this sample encode the same CDR3. The chain uses TRBV3-1 (or the pseudogene TRBV3-2) and TRBJ1-1; D uncertain. CDR1 is LGHDT and CDR2 is YNNKEL in the germline V gene (reference sequence). This CDR3 spans 13 amino acids. V lost 3 bases, J lost 2 bases, and 7 bases lay in between. The CDR3 reads CASSQTGNTEAFF. The CDR3 DNA follows: TGTGCCAGCAGCCAGACGGGTAACACTGAAGCTTTCTTT.

This clone occurred a few times. The chain has TRBV5-1 and TRBJ1-2, with D possibly matching TRBD1 (5 bases). The CDR3 is 16 amino acids. Germline CDR1 is SGHRS and CDR2 is YFSETQ. V lost 0 bases, J lost 2 bases, and 14 bases lay in between. As DNA, the CDR3 is TGCGCCAGCAGCTTGGAAGGGGCTTTTACGAACTATGGCTACACCTTC. It is translated as CASSLEGAFTNYGYTF.

The gene calls are TRBV13 and TRBJ1-1; D is perhaps TRBD1 (6 bases). Per germline, CDR1 PRHDT and CDR2 FYEKMQ (reference sequence). Trimming cost V 2 bases and J 0 bases, with 10 bases left between them. The CDR3 loop spans 15 amino acids. CDR3 protein: CASSLSGTLNTEAFF. CDR3 nucleotide sequence: TGTGCCAGCAGCTTATCCGGGACACTGAACACTGAAGCTTTCTTT.

This clone showed up just once. This chain joins TRBV5-1 and TRBJ2-3, with D possibly being TRBD2 (6 bases). This CDR3 has 15 residues. V was trimmed by 2 bases and J by 1 base, leaving 11 bases between them. The V gene's germline CDR1 is SGHRS and CDR2 YFSETQ. The DNA for the CDR3 is TGCGCCAGCAGCTTCACGGGGGATCGCACAGATACGCAGTATTTT. Translating gives CASSFTGDRTDTQYF.

The chain combines TRBV10-3 with TRBJ1-1, with D hard to call. CDR3 length equals 13 residues. Germline CDR1 is ENHRY and CDR2 is SYGVKD. Trimming removed 10 bases at V and 1 base at J, with 13 bases between. CDR3 region: CATHGQTNTEAFF. CDR3 bases: TGTGCCACCCATGGGCAGACGAACACTGAAGCTTTCTTT.

The CDR3 DNA reads as TGTGCCAGCAGTGAATTAGGACAGGCAGGAGACTATGGCTACACCTTC. As protein: CASSELGQAGDYGYTF. The chain uses TRBV25-1 and TRBJ1-2, with 7 bases fitting TRBD1. CDR3 length: 16 amino acids. The germline CDR1 and CDR2 sequences are MGHDK and SYGVNS. J was trimmed by 3 bases and V by 1 base; bases with no gene match: 8.

V and J are TRBV7-9 and TRBJ1-4; D gene unclear. Between the trimmed V and J ends, which lost 1 base and 7 bases, there was a span of 13 bases. There are 15 residues in the CDR3. The germline CDR1 and CDR2 sequences are SEHNR and FQNEAQ (reference sequence). Written as DNA, the CDR3 is TGTGCCAGCAGCTTAGGAGGAAGAGCAAGTGAAAAACTGTTTTTT. This encodes CASSLGGRASEKLFF.

The chain combines TRBV2 with TRBJ2-1; D might be TRBD1 (6 bases). The CDR3 spans 14 residues. Germline loops: CDR1 SNHLY, CDR2 FYNNEI. Deletions cut 6 bases from V and 1 base from J, with 10 bases between. The CDR3 sequence: CASRPGTSYNEQFF. The CDR3 DNA reads as TGTGCCAGCAGGCCCGGGACATCCTACAATGAGCAGTTCTTC.

This rearrangement joins TRBV11-3 to TRBJ2-2; TRBD2 is a possible D gene (7 bases). V gave up 2 bases and J gave up 4 bases, with 14 bases separating them. In germline, CDR1 is SGHNT, CDR2 YENEEA. The CDR3 has 16 amino acids. The CDR3 loop is CASSLYGGGSTGELFF. The DNA for the CDR3 is TGTGCCAGCAGCTTATATGGGGGCGGGAGCACCGGGGAGCTGTTTTTT.

The V gene is TRBV2, the J gene TRBJ2-3; 14 nucleotides line up with TRBD2. J gave up 5 bases and V 9 bases, and 4 bases lay outside the gene matches. The CDR3 runs 14 residues. The germline V gene encodes CDR1 SNHLY and CDR2 FYNNEI. This CDR3 reads CASRLAGGLDTQYF. The CDR3 bases are TGTGCCAGTCGACTAGCGGGGGGGCTAGATACGCAGTATTTT.

The chain is built from TRBV7-8 and TRBJ1-2; TRBD1 matches 12 bases. Germline-derived CDR1 and CDR2 are SGHVS and FQNEAQ. V lost 1 base, J lost 6 bases, and 6 bases stayed unmatched. The CDR3 spans 16 residues. CDR3 DNA sequence: TGTGCCAGCAGCTTAGGGGACAGGGGGCGCGTCAATGGCTACACCTTC. This codes for CASSLGDRGRVNGYTF. Filled out from reference TRBV7-8 and TRBJ1-2, the complete variable domain reads GAGVSQSPRYKVAKRGQDVALRCDPISGHVSLFWYQQALGQGPEFLTYFQNEAQLDKSGLPSDRFFAERPEGSVSTLKIQRTQQEDSAVYLCASSLGDRGRVNGYTFGSGTRLTVV.